The table lists the clone carrying this TCR beta chain with a few counts. Antigen unknown. The ends lost 3 bases at V and 2 bases at J; junction bases unmatched: 14. Germline V CDR1 and CDR2: GTSNPN, SVGIG (reference sequence). CDR3 length: 18 residues. TCR cDNA, made by 5'RACE template switching, carried an added universal primer site and UMIs. TCRdb analysed the 5' RACE reads with MiXCR anew, one entry per CDR3 protein. This table holds 200,000 to 250,000 distinct CDR3 sequences, about 7% found once. The sample is drawn from a study of T cells after yellow fever vaccination. Study-wide results and limits: Contamination by abundant bulk-population clonotypes could be present in FACS-sorted repertoires. Clones that expanded after primary vaccination mostly reappeared after the booster (around 96% CD4, approximately 85% CD8). Few clonotypes appeared in both CD4 and CD8 compartments.

Material: CD4+ T cells sorted from PBMCs, obtained 15 days after the yellow fever booster vaccination. The TCR originated in a man younger than 40 who received the YFV17D yellow fever vaccine. The chain combines TRBV30 with TRBJ2-3; 10 nucleotides align to TRBD2. The CDR3 here is CAWSLAKFGTSDTDTQYF. CDR3 in DNA: TGTGCCTGGAGCCTGGCTAAATTCGGGACTAGCGACACAGATACGCAGTATTTT. Full variable domain (remainder filled in from reference TRBV30 and TRBJ2-3): SQTIHQWPATLVQPVGSPLSLECTVEGTSNPNLYWYRQAAGRGLQLLFYSVGIGQISSEVPQNLSASRPQDRQFILSSKKLLLSDSGFYLCAWSLAKFGTSDTDTQYFGPGTRLTVL.